Sequencing of this T cell receptor (beta chain) was carried out in a study of cytomegalovirus exposure and HLA in healthy donors. The germline CDR1 and CDR2 sequences are SQVTM and ANQGSEA. This CDR3 comprises 14 residues. V was pared by 7 bases and J by 4 bases, with 7 bases of the junction left unmatched. The PCR ran on 60 Vbeta and 13 Jbeta primers. Repertoires were generated with immunoSEQ multiplex PCR, while TCRdb's copy carries only in-frame clones and drops some. Reported are about 210,000 clones; the ten largest clones contain over 0.75%. The sample taken for sequencing was PBMCs. This receptor was identified in a woman aged 25 to 39 in good health and CMV-seropositive. The V gene is TRBV29-1, the J gene TRBJ2-1; the match to TRBD2 covers 10 bases. CDR3 region: CSARAGGDYNEQFF. The CDR3 DNA sequence: TGCAGCGCCCGAGCGGGGGGGGATTACAATGAGCAGTTCTTC.